This TCR beta chain stems from a study of CXCR3-negative and CXCR3-positive naive CD8 T cells. Points from the study as a whole: Similar levels of surface CD5 were seen between naive subsets; TCR strength was inferred from TRB CDR3 properties.

TRB cDNA libraries were made by UMI-labeled 5' RACE. TCRdb derives one entry per CDR3 protein from the 5' RACE reads, leaving out DNA. The listing records over 35,000 distinct CDR3 sequences. A note on this clonotype: Its antigen is as yet unknown.

The sample taken for sequencing was naive CXCR3- CD8+ T cells from blood. Subset specified: CD45RO-CCR7+CD27+CD95- naive CD8+ T cells lacking CXCR3 (TNR3-). The receptor was isolated from a human donor in good health. Some clones in this sample may be carry-over from other donors' samples.

The CDR3 loop is CSADQGNTGELFF. V and J are TRBV29-1 and TRBJ2-2; TCRdb indicates TRBD1, and absent DNA this call remains unverified. This CDR3 contains 13 residues. Germline CDR1 reads SQVTM; CDR2 reads ANQGSEA.